The clone carrying this TCR beta chain was seen a few times. Its specificity is unknown. Unmatched junction bases numbered 11, after V lost 1 base and J lost 4 bases. Looked up from germline, CDR1 is SGHTA and CDR2 is FQGTGA. The CDR3 length is 17 residues. This sample is part of a study of blood T cells in healthy people across ages. General study points: There was no known CMV status for donors, so expanded clonotype changes were possibly confounded.

Combining a sample-barcoded 5' primer with a J-beta primer mix, a second PCR ran for roughly 6 to 12 cycles. With 12 random nucleotides, a template-switch adaptor tagged each individual cDNA molecule. MiXCR, applied by TCRdb to the 5' RACE reads, yields one record per CDR3 protein. The sample shows 800,000 to 950,000 distinct CDR3 sequences, 25% to 35% of them seen only once. The data were also submitted as part of a second study, on T cells of mothers and their children. That source reports: The study recruited a few healthy Caucasian mothers and their six children as donors. Biologically related mothers and children overlapped slightly more than unrelated pairs, a non-significant difference.

V usage is TRBV7-3 and J usage is TRBJ1-2, with 8 bases identical to TRBD1. The sequenced sample was blood. The TCR sequence derives from a middle-aged woman in good health. The CDR3 is CASSLNGGTGTGYGYTF. CDR3 sequence (DNA): TGTGCCAGCAGCTTAAATGGGGGAACCGGGACAGGCTATGGCTACACCTTC. Variable domain in full (rest from reference TRBV7-3 and TRBJ1-2): GAGVSQTPSNKVTEKGKYVELRCDPISGHTALYWYRQSLGQGPEFLIYFQGTGAADDSGLPNDRFFAVRPEGSVSTLKIQRTERGDSAVYLCASSLNGGTGTGYGYTFGSGTRLTVV.